This T cell receptor (beta chain) was identified during a study of T cell responses to AZD1222 COVID-19 vaccine. TCRdb keeps only in-frame clones here, not all; method: immunoSEQ multiplex PCR. This sample has approximately 72,000 clones; approximately 90% occur once, and the top ten carry roughly 28%. Second-dose intervals of approximately 4 or approximately 12 weeks were pooled. A remark on this clone: No antigen is known for it.

Whole-study results and caveats: Vaccine-related CD4 TCRs covered spike, predominating at 160-218 and 743-854. Baseline seropositivity occurred in only a handful of AZD1222 recipients.

With 4 bases removed from V and 2 bases from J, the gap between germline ends came to 0 bases. This CDR3 has 10 amino acids. In germline, CDR1 is LGHDT, CDR2 YNNKEL (reference sequence). This TCR derives from an adult who received the AZD1222 COVID-19 vaccine. Material: peripheral blood, obtained 28 days after the second AZD1222 dose. The rearrangement links TRBV3-1 (or the pseudogene TRBV3-2) to TRBJ2-7, with no clear D. CDR3 in amino acids: CASSPYEQYF. The CDR3 DNA sequence: TGTGCCAGCAGCCCCTACGAGCAGTACTTC.